Listed below are T cell receptor beta chains from one sample, sequenced in a study of blood T cell repertoires in COVID-19. Data came from immunoSEQ multiplex PCR; TCRdb stores just in-frame clones and leaves some out. The sample holds about 210,000 clones; 70% to 90% are singletons and the top ten take approximately 8%. Sequencing used peripheral blood. The source of these receptors is a woman in her 50s with active or convalescent COVID-19. Both conserved end residues are part of each CDR3. Fields, in order: D gene, V gene, CDR3 protein. The D gene is left open where the match is weak.

D: TRBD2; V: TRBV10-2; CDR3: CASSDWPSGGSKQFF
D: -; V: TRBV6-5; CDR3: CASSYAGKAFF
D: -; V: TRBV11-2; CDR3: CASSLGWQGGEQFF
D: TRBD2; V: TRBV12-3/TRBV12-4; CDR3: CASSFSGGPAQYF
D: -; V: TRBV11-3; CDR3: CASSPHSGPNNEQFF
D: -; V: TRBV12-3/TRBV12-4; CDR3: CASSLLDNEQFF
D: TRBD1; V: TRBV4-2; CDR3: CASSQDLRDRGITDTQYF
D: -; V: TRBV6-5; CDR3: CASSFEATPLRAFF
D: -; V: TRBV18; CDR3: CASSPIKRDEQFF
D: TRBD1; V: TRBV28; CDR3: CASSADRGGGNQPQHF
D: -; V: TRBV28; CDR3: CASSLSLTGPPTGYTF
D: -; V: TRBV6-6; CDR3: CASSYYGVTYEQYF
D: -; V: TRBV7-3; CDR3: CASSRVGDDEQFF
D: TRBD1; V: TRBV27; CDR3: CASSLAGTGVYGYTF
D: TRBD1; V: TRBV6-4; CDR3: CASSEVCRDRAVFGYGYTF
D: -; V: TRBV3-1/TRBV3-2; CDR3: CASSQGAREQFF
D: TRBD1; V: TRBV14; CDR3: CASSRDRRSYGYTF
D: TRBD1; V: TRBV7-9; CDR3: CASSFRQGGRHYGYTF
D: -; V: TRBV6-4; CDR3: CASSDSEDNEQFF
D: TRBD1; V: TRBV28; CDR3: CASSSLDSNRGDGYTF
D: -; V: TRBV2; CDR3: CASMATGNQNTEAFF
D: -; V: TRBV28; CDR3: CASYTLAGEGGYGYTF
D: -; V: TRBV6-6; CDR3: CASSLVLGLGAGNTIYF
D: TRBD2; V: TRBV6-1; CDR3: CASSAFRTSGEGIQYF
D: -; V: TRBV3-1/TRBV3-2; CDR3: CASSQAEGGEKLFF
D: -; V: TRBV11-2; CDR3: CATEAVGELFF
D: TRBD1; V: TRBV6-1; CDR3: CASSEAPGQPKYSNQPQHF
D: -; V: TRBV23-1; CDR3: CASTSEGLAPLNQPQHF
D: -; V: TRBV5-8; CDR3: CASSGGTVRNSPLHF